The rows below give T cell receptor beta chains drawn from one sample of a study of a mutant IDH1 vaccine in newly diagnosed glioma. Which antigens these TCRs recognize remains unknown. Assay: immunoSEQ multiplex PCR; the TCRdb copy retains only in-frame clones and omits some. The table lists 40,000 to 55,000 clones, about 91% of them singletons, with under 2.5% in the top ten. The sequencing used PBMCs, collected from a glioma patient whose treatment included an IDH1 peptide vaccine. These TCRs come from a man aged 45-65 years with glioma. Both conserved end residues are part of each CDR3.

v_call,cdr3_aa
TRBV27,CASSFSYNEQFF
TRBV4-1,CASSQVGAGESKNIQYF
TRBV30,CAWNPTRRQLYHEQFF
TRBV28,CASRWGQFTDTQYF
TRBV30,CAWSVGYQETQYF
TRBV7-9,CATGGRKDTGELFF
TRBV19,CASKASSAVVAGFF
TRBV5-1,CASSLVAGPNTGELFF
TRBV2,CASRARGEAKNIQYF
TRBV14,CASSLLGLGGAFDTEAFF
TRBV4-1,CASSQDRVQPQHF
TRBV5-4,CASSQEHITNQPQHF